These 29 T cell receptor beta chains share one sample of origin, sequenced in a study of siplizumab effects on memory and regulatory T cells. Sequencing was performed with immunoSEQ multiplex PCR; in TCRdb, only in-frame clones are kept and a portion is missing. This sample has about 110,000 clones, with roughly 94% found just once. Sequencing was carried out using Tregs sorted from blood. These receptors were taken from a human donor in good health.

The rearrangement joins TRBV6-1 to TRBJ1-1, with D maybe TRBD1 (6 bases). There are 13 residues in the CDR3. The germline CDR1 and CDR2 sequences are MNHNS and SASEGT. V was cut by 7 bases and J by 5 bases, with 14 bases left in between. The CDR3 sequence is CASMAGAYTEAFF. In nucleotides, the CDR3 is TGTGCCAGCATGGCGGGGGCTTATACTGAAGCTTTCTTT.

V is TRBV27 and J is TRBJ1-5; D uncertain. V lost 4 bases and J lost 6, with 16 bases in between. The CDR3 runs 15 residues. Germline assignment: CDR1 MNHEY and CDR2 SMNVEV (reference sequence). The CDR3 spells CASSSQRPGTQPQHF. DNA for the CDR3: TGTGCCAGCAGTTCCCAGAGGCCCGGAACTCAGCCCCAGCATTTT.

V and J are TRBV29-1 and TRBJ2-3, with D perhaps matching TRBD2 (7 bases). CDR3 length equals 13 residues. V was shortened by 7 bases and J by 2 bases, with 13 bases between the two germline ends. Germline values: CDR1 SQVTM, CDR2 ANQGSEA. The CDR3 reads CSGGGLFTDTQYF. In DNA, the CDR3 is TGCAGCGGAGGGGGACTATTCACAGATACGCAGTATTTT.

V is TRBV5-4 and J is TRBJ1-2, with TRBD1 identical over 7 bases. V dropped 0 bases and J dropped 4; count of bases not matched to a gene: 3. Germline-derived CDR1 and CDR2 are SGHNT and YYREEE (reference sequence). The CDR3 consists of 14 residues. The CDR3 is CASSLGGGGYGYTF. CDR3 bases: TGTGCCAGCAGCTTGGGAGGGGGCGGCTATGGCTACACCTTC.

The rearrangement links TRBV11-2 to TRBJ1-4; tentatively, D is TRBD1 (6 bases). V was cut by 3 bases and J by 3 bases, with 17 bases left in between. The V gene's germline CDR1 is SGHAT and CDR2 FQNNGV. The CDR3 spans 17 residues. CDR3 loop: CASSLWGSGGSNEKLFF. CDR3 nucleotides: TGTGCCAGCAGCTTGTGGGGGTCGGGGGGCTCTAATGAAAAACTGTTTTTT.

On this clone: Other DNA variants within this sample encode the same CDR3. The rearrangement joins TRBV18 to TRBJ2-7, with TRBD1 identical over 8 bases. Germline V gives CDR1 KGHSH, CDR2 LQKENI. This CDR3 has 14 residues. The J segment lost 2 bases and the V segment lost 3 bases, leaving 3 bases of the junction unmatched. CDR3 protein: CASSPGTGTYEQYF. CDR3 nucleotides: TGTGCCAGCTCACCCGGGACAGGCACCTACGAGCAGTACTTC.

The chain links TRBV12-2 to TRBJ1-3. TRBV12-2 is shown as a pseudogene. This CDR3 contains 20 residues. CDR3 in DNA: TGTGCAAGTCGCTCCCTCACCGGGACTCACCTGTGCGTTTCTGGAAACACCATATATTTT. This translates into CASRSLTGTHLCVSGNTIYF.

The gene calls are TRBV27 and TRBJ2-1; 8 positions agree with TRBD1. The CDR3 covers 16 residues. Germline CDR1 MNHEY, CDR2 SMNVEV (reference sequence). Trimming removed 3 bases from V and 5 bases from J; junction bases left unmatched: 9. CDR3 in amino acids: CASSFRAVTGDNEQFF. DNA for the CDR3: TGTGCCAGCAGTTTCCGAGCCGTGACAGGGGACAATGAGCAGTTCTTC.

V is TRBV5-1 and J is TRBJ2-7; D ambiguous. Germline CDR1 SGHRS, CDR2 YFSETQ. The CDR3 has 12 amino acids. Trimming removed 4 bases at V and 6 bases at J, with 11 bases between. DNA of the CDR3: TGCGCCAGCAGCCCCTCATTTGCCGAGCAGTACTTC. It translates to CASSPSFAEQYF.

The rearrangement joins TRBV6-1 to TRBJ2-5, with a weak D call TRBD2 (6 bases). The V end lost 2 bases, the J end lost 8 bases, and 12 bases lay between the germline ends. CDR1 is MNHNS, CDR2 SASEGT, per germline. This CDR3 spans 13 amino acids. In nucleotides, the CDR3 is TGTGCCAGCAGTGAAATGGGGGGACGTACCCAGTACTTC. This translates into CASSEMGGRTQYF.

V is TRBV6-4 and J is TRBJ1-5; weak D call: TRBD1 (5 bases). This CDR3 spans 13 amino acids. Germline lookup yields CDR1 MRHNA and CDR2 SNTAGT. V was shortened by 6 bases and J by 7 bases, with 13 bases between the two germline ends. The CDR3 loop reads CASSPGGNQPQHF. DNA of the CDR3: TGTGCCAGCAGCCCGGGGGGAAACCAGCCCCAGCATTTT.

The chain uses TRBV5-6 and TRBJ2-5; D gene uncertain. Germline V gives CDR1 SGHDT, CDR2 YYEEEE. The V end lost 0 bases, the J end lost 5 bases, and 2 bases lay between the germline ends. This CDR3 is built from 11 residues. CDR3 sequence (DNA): TGTGCCAGCAGCTTGGCCGAGACCCAGTACTTC. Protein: CASSLAETQYF.

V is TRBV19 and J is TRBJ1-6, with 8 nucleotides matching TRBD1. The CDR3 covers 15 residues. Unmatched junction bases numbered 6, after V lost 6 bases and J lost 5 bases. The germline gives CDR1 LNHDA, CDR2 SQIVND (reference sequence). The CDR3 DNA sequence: TGTGCCAGTAGACCCCAGGGGGCCGATAATTCACCCCTCCACTTT. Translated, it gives CASRPQGADNSPLHF.

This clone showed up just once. The CDR3 region has the DNA TGTGCCAGCAGACTAGCGGAAGCCTACGAGCAGTACTTC. This sequence encodes CASRLAEAYEQYF. The chain combines TRBV11-2 with TRBJ2-7; 8 positions agree with TRBD2. CDR1 and CDR2 (germline): SGHAT, FQNNGV. This CDR3 spans 13 amino acids. With V trimmed by 6 bases and J by 2 bases, 3 bases remained unmatched.

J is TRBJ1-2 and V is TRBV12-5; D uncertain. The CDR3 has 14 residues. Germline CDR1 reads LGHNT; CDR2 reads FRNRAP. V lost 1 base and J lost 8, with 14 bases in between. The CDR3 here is CASGLGERVGGYTF. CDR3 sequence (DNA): TGTGCTAGTGGTTTGGGGGAAAGGGTAGGCGGCTACACCTTC.

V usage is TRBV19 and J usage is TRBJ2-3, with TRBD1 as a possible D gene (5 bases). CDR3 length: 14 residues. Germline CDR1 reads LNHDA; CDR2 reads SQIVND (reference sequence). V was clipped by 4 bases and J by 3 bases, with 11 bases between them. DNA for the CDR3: TGTGCCAGTAGTAGACAGAGTGCTACAGATACGCAGTATTTT. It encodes CASSRQSATDTQYF.

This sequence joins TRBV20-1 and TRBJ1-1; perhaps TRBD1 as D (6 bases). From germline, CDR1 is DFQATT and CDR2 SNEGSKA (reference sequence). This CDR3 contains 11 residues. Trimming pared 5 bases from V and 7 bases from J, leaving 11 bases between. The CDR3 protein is CSAGGRGEAFF. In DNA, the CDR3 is TGCAGTGCTGGGGGGCGTGGTGAAGCTTTCTTT.

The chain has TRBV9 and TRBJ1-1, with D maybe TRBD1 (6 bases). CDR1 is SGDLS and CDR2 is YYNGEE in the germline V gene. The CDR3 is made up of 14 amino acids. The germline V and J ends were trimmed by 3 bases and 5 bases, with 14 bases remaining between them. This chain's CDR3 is CASSARGGGTEAFF. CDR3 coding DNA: TGTGCCAGCAGCGCCCGAGGAGGGGGGACTGAAGCTTTCTTT.

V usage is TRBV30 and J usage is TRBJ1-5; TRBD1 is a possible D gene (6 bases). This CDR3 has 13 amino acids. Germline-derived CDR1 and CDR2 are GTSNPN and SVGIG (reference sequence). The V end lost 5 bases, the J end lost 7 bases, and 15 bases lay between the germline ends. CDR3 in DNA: TGTGCCTGGGACCGGGGGGGCGCACAGCCCCAGCATTTT. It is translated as CAWDRGGAQPQHF.

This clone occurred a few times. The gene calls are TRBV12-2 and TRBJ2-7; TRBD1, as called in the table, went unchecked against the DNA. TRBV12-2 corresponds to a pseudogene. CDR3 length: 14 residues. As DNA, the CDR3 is TGTGCAAGTCGCTCACACAGGGGGCTCTACGAGCAGTACTTC. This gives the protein CASRSHRGLYEQYF.

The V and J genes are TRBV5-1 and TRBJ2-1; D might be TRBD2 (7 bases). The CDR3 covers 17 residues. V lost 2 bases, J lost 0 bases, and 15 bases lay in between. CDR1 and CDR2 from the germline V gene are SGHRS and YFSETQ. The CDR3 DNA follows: TGCGCCAGCAGCTTCGGCGGGGGCCTCAGCTCCTACAATGAGCAGTTCTTC. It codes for CASSFGGGLSSYNEQFF.

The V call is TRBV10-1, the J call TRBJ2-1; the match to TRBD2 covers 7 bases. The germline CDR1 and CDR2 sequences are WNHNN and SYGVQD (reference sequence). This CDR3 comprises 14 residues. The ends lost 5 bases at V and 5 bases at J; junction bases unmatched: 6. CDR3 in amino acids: CASSSGGSNNEQFF. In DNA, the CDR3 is TGCGCCAGCAGTTCCGGGGGGTCAAACAATGAGCAGTTCTTC.

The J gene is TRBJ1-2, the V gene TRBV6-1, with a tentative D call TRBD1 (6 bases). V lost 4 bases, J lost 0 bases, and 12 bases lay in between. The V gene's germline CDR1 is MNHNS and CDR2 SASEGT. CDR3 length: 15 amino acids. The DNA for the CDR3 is TGTGCCAGCAGTGGGACAGATGGAGCTAACTATGGCTACACCTTC. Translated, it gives CASSGTDGANYGYTF.

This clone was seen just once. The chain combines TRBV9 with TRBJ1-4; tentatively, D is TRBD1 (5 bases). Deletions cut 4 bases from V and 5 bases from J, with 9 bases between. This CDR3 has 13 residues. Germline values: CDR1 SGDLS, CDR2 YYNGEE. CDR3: CASSSGRNEKLFF. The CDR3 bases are TGTGCCAGCAGCTCGGGACGGAATGAAAAACTGTTTTTT.

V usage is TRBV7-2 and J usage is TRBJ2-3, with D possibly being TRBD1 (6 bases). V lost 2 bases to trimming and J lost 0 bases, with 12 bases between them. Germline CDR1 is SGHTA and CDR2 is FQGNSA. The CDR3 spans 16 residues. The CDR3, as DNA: TGTGCCAGCAGCTTACAGGGGTCCCCTAGCACAGATACGCAGTATTTT. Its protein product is CASSLQGSPSTDTQYF.

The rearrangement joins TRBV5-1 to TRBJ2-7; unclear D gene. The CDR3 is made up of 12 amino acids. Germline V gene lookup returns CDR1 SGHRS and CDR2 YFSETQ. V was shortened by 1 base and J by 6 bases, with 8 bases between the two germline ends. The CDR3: CASSLTSSEQYF. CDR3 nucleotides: TGCGCCAGCAGCTTGACGAGTAGCGAGCAGTACTTC.

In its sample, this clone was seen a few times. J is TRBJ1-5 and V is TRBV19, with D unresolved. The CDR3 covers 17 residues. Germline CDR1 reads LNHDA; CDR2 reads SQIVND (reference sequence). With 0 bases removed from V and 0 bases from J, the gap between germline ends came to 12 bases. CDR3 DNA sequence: TGTGCCAGTAGTATAGATCTTGCAGGCCATAGCAATCAGCCCCAGCATTTT. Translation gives CASSIDLAGHSNQPQHF.

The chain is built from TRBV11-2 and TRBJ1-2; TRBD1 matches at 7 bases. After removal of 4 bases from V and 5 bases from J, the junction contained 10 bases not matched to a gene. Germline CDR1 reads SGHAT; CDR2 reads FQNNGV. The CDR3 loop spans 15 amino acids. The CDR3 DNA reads TGTGCCAGCAGCTACAGCGCCGGGACAGCTTATGGCTACACCTTC. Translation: CASSYSAGTAYGYTF.

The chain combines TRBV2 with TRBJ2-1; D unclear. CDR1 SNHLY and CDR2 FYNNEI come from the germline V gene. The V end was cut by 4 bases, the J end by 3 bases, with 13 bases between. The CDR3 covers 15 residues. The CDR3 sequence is CASSVLSRNYNEQFF. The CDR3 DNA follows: TGTGCCAGCAGTGTTCTTTCCAGAAACTACAATGAGCAGTTCTTC.